This T cell receptor (beta chain) stems from a study of T-cell reconstitution after alpha-beta-depleted transplantation in children. Whole-study findings and limits: Fresh T-cell production supplied most of the T-cell counts and diversity seen one year after transplant. Reported findings indicate that, about two months after transplant, alpha-beta T cells came from several hundred expanded clones, which were derived from non-depleted graft cells. It was surviving recipient T cells and thymic progenitors that gave some patients high TCRbeta diversity at day 60.

Details on this clonotype: Its antigen is not known.

Unique molecular identifiers tagged the TCRbeta library. TCRdb reprocessed the PCR reads with MiXCR, giving one entry per CDR3 protein. The data show some 840,000 distinct CDR3 sequences, around 15% seen once. Trimming pared 0 bases from V and 8 bases from J, leaving 11 bases between. CDR1 and CDR2 from the germline V gene are SGHRS and YFSETQ. This CDR3 region has 14 residues. This sequence originates from a male patient younger than 18 who had a stem cell transplant for acute lymphoblastic leukemia, so the T cells may come from the graft donor. Specimen: PBMCs, mostly from graft donor cells, collected 360 days after TCRalphabeta/CD19-depleted stem cell transplant. This chain uses TRBV5-1 with TRBJ1-4, with unresolved D. CDR3 sequence: CASSLVTADEKLFF. DNA of the CDR3: TGCGCCAGCAGCTTGGTCACCGCAGACGAAAAACTGTTTTTT.